This T cell receptor (beta chain) was sequenced for a study of radiotherapy plus CTLA-4 blockade in lung cancer. Study at large: With around 30% of patients having disease control, objective responses were seen in roughly 18%. Study outcomes and limitations: Blood TCR clones of tumor origin expanded after radiotherapy plus ipilimumab.

Looked up from germline, CDR1 is MDHEN and CDR2 is SYDVKM. The CDR3 is made up of 17 amino acids. V lost 7 bases, J lost 1 base, and 19 bases lay in between. Chemo-refractory metastatic non-small-cell lung cancer patients received focal radiation with ipilimumab CTLA-4 blockade. Clones were sequenced by immunoSEQ multiplex PCR, and TCRdb holds only the in-frame ones, with some missing. Here the sample spans 50,000 or so clones, 60% to 80% being singletons. With respect to this clone: Its specificity is unknown.

The input for sequencing was peripheral blood, taken from a patient treated with radiotherapy plus ipilimumab. The gene calls are TRBV28 and TRBJ2-2; D gene uncertain. The TCR was taken from a human donor with non-small cell lung cancer who had stable disease on radiotherapy plus ipilimumab. The CDR3 protein is CASKVNTAQLNTGELFF. In DNA form, the CDR3 reads TGTGCCAGCAAAGTAAATACGGCACAGTTGAACACCGGGGAGCTGTTTTTT.